This is a list of T cell receptor beta chains from one sample in a study of blood T cell repertoires in COVID-19. Measured with immunoSEQ multiplex PCR; TCRdb has only the in-frame clones, and not every one. The data contain 60,000 or so clones, roughly nine tenths of them singletons. The sequenced material came from peripheral blood. Source of these receptors: a human donor with acute or convalescent COVID-19. The donor label of this sample is uncertain. Each CDR3 is given with its conserved first and last residue. D genes are given only for firm matches. Not all rows give a size; the values are once, few, many and, for expanded clones, a class.

J gene	D gene	V gene	clone size	CDR3 DNA	CDR3 protein
TRBJ2-2	NA	TRBV10-1	NA	TGCGCCAGCAGCGGGGACACCGGGGAGCTGTTTTTT	CASSGDTGELFF
TRBJ2-7	TRBD1	TRBV6-5	NA	TGTGCCAGCAGTCCTGCCGGGACAGCCTACGAGCAGTACTTC	CASSPAGTAYEQYF
TRBJ2-7	TRBD2	TRBV6-5	once	TGTGCCAGCAGTATTACTAGCGGGCCTTCGGACGAGCAGTACTTC	CASSITSGPSDEQYF
TRBJ2-1	NA	TRBV27	NA	TGTGCCAGCAGTTTATCTGTCGGCGGGGAGGCTGAGCAGTTCTTC	CASSLSVGGEAEQFF
TRBJ2-1	TRBD2	TRBV2	NA	TGTGCCAGCAGTCCCCGTGGTAGCGGGAGCTCCTACAATGAGCAGTTCTTC	CASSPRGSGSSYNEQFF
TRBJ2-6	TRBD2	TRBV24-1	NA	TGTGCCACCAGCACAGCGGGAGCTGGGGCCAACGTCCTGACTTTC	CATSTAGAGANVLTF
TRBJ2-7	TRBD2	TRBV4-1	NA	TGCGCCAGCAGCCCAGAACTAGCGGGGTCTACCTACGAGCAGTACTTC	CASSPELAGSTYEQYF
TRBJ1-2	NA	TRBV30	NA	TGTGCCTGGAGGGGGAGTGGAGGCTACACCTTC	CAWRGSGGYTF
TRBJ1-2	TRBD1	TRBV11-3	NA	TGTGCCAGCAGCGTCGACAGGGGGACCTATGGCTACACCTTC	CASSVDRGTYGYTF
TRBJ1-4	NA	TRBV19	NA	TGTGCCAGTAGTATAGGAGGGGGACACCGAGAAAAACTGTTTTTT	CASSIGGGHREKLFF
TRBJ2-5	NA	TRBV7-9	NA	TGTGCCAGCAGCTTAGTGGACATCCGGATTGGCACGGACCAGTACTTC	CASSLVDIRIGTDQYF
TRBJ2-1	TRBD1	TRBV10-1	NA	TGCGCCAGCAGTCCACCTCAGGGGGCAGGGGTTGGAGATGAGCAGTTCTTC	CASSPPQGAGVGDEQFF
TRBJ2-1	NA	TRBV9	NA	TGTGCCAGCAGCGAGAGCCCGACACGGACACTTTACAATGAGCAGTTCTTC	CASSESPTRTLYNEQFF
TRBJ1-1	TRBD1	TRBV7-9	NA	TGTGCCAGCAGCCTAGGGGGAGGACAGGGGTTAACTGAAGCTTTCTTT	CASSLGGGQGLTEAFF
TRBJ1-2	TRBD1	TRBV19	NA	TGTGCCACAAAGGACAGGGTAGGCGGCTACACCTTC	CATKDRVGGYTF
TRBJ2-1	NA	TRBV29-1	few	TGCAGCGTTGGGCTCAAGAATGAGCAGTTCTTC	CSVGLKNEQFF
TRBJ2-3	NA	TRBV3-1/TRBV3-2	NA	TGTGCCAGCAGCCAAGATTTCGCCAGTCGCACAGATACGCAGTATTTT	CASSQDFASRTDTQYF
TRBJ1-1	NA	TRBV6-5	NA	TGTGCCAGCAGTTACAGCATGAACACTGAAGCTTTCTTT	CASSYSMNTEAFF
TRBJ1-3	TRBD1	TRBV11-2	NA	TGTGCCAGCAGTTATGGAGGGGGCCGCTCTGGAAACACCATATATTTT	CASSYGGGRSGNTIYF
TRBJ2-5	TRBD1	TRBV27	NA	TGTGCCAGCAGGGGGACGGGACAGCGAACGGAGACCCAGTACTTC	CASRGTGQRTETQYF
TRBJ1-5	NA	TRBV6-5	NA	TGTGCCAGCAGTTACTCGTCAGGGAATCAGCCCCAGCATTTT	CASSYSSGNQPQHF
TRBJ2-5	NA	TRBV3-1/TRBV3-2	NA	TGTGCCAGCAGCCAACGCGGGTCACAAGAGACCCAGTACTTC	CASSQRGSQETQYF
TRBJ2-2	NA	TRBV24-1	NA	TGTGCCACCAGTGATCCTGGACAGAACACCGGGGAGCTGTTTTTT	CATSDPGQNTGELFF
TRBJ2-1	TRBD1	TRBV2	NA	TGTGCCAGCAGTGAAAGGGGGCTGAAGGATGAGCAGTTCTTC	CASSERGLKDEQFF
TRBJ2-7	TRBD2	TRBV19	few	TGTGCCAGTAGTATCCTGCCCGAGCGGGAGTTGTCCTACGAGCAGTACTTC	CASSILPERELSYEQYF
TRBJ2-7	TRBD2	TRBV4-1	NA	TGCGCCAGCAGCCTCGGACTAGCGGGATACGAGCAGTACTTC	CASSLGLAGYEQYF
TRBJ1-1	NA	TRBV19	NA	TGTGCCAGTAGTACCCGGGGTAACACTGAAGCTTTCTTT	CASSTRGNTEAFF
TRBJ1-6	NA	TRBV5-1	NA	TGCGCCAGCAGTTCTCCTACAGAGGGAAATTCACCCCTCCACTTT	CASSSPTEGNSPLHF
TRBJ1-3	TRBD1	TRBV28	once	TGTGCCAGCAAGGGACAGGGAGACGGAAACACCATATATTTT	CASKGQGDGNTIYF
TRBJ1-1	NA	TRBV5-4	NA	TGTGCCAGCAGCTTGGACAGGGTGATGAACACTGAAGCTTTCTTT	CASSLDRVMNTEAFF
TRBJ2-1	TRBD2	TRBV9	NA	TGTGCCAGCAGCGCAGCGGGGCAGTCCTACAATGAGCAGTTCTTC	CASSAAGQSYNEQFF
TRBJ1-2	NA	TRBV6-1	NA	TGTGCCAGCACCCGCGACAGTTACTATGGCTACACCTTC	CASTRDSYYGYTF
TRBJ1-1	NA	TRBV5-4	NA	TGTGCCAGCAGCTCATACTTCAACACTGAAGCTTTCTTT	CASSSYFNTEAFF
TRBJ2-3	TRBD2	TRBV10-3	NA	TGTGCCATCCGGACTAGCGGGGACTCAGATACGCAGTATTTT	CAIRTSGDSDTQYF
TRBJ2-1	NA	TRBV14	NA	TGTGCCAGCAGTAGGGGTAGCACCTTCTCCTACAATGAGCAGTTCTTC	CASSRGSTFSYNEQFF
TRBJ2-1	TRBD2	TRBV6-5	NA	TGTGCCAGCAGTTTCTCCGGACTAGTTGGCGAGCAGTTCTTC	CASSFSGLVGEQFF
TRBJ1-5	NA	TRBV7-3	NA	TGTGCCAGCAGCCCGGGGGTCAATCAGCCCCAGCATTTT	CASSPGVNQPQHF
TRBJ2-1	TRBD1	TRBV11-2	few	TGTGCCAGCAGCGAGGACAGGGGGCCCTTTTTGTTCTTC	CASSEDRGPFLFF
TRBJ2-5	NA	TRBV10-1	NA	TGCGCCAGAAATCGAGGTCGTGAAGAGACCCAGTACTTC	CARNRGREETQYF
TRBJ1-3	NA	TRBV11-2	NA	TGTGCCAGCAGCTTAGTAGGGGGCTCTGGAAACACCATATATTTT	CASSLVGGSGNTIYF
TRBJ1-2	NA	TRBV7-9	NA	TGTGCCAGCAGCCCCCGGGAGGGGGGCTATGGCTACACCTTC	CASSPREGGYGYTF
TRBJ1-5	NA	TRBV28	NA	TGTGCCAGCAGTTTATTCACAGGCCATCAGCCCCAGCATTTT	CASSLFTGHQPQHF
TRBJ1-1	NA	TRBV28	NA	TGTGCCAGCAGTTATCGGGGGGGGATGAACACTGAAGCTTTCTTT	CASSYRGGMNTEAFF
TRBJ1-2	TRBD1	TRBV10-1	NA	TGCGCCAGCAGTGAGGACAGGGAGAGAGGCTACACCTTC	CASSEDRERGYTF